The clone carrying this TCR beta chain is a singleton in its sample. Trimming at V came to 3 bases and at J to 0 bases, leaving 17 bases not matched to a gene. The germline CDR1 and CDR2 sequences are SGDLS and YYNGEE. This CDR3 is 20 amino acids long. This record comes from a study of technical replicates of blood from four donors. The method was immunoSEQ multiplex PCR; TCRdb's version includes in-frame clones alone and lacks a portion of them. The sample includes 100,000 or so clones, around 96% of them seen just once. This receptor was identified in a human donor in good health. J is TRBJ2-2 and V is TRBV9; 7 positions agree with TRBD1. Material for sequencing was T cells isolated from PBMCs. The DNA of the CDR3 is TGTGCCAGCAGCGCAGCCCCGACTGGGACAGCCAACGCGAACACCGGGGAGCTGTTTTTT. Protein: CASSAAPTGTANANTGELFF.